This TCR beta chain was captured by sequencing in a study of CD8 T cells in ankylosing spondylitis. V was cut by 0 bases and J by 2 bases, with 17 bases left in between. CDR3 length equals 17 residues. Germline V lookup: CDR1 MGHRA, CDR2 YSYEKL. Making use of molecular barcodes, quantitative 5'-RACE generated TCR beta libraries. TCRdb re-derived calls from the 5' RACE reads in MiXCR, one entry per CDR3 protein. In the table there are about 330,000 distinct CDR3 sequences, 8% of which are singletons. Comments on this clonotype: Its antigen is not known.

Study findings and constraints: Both synovial fluid and blood in reactive arthritis had previously been reported to carry some motif variants. Characteristic, it appeared, of ankylosing spondylitis blood was a TCR beta motif of eight highly homologous variants.

This chain joins TRBV4-1 and TRBJ2-7; TRBD1 is a possible D gene (5 bases). This TCR derives from a male donor with ankylosing spondylitis. Specimen: blood, either unsorted or a sorted T cell fraction (not recorded which). The CDR3 nucleotides are TGCGCCAGCAGCCAAGATCAGTCGGACATATGGGCCTACGAGCAGTACTTC. The encoded protein is CASSQDQSDIWAYEQYF.